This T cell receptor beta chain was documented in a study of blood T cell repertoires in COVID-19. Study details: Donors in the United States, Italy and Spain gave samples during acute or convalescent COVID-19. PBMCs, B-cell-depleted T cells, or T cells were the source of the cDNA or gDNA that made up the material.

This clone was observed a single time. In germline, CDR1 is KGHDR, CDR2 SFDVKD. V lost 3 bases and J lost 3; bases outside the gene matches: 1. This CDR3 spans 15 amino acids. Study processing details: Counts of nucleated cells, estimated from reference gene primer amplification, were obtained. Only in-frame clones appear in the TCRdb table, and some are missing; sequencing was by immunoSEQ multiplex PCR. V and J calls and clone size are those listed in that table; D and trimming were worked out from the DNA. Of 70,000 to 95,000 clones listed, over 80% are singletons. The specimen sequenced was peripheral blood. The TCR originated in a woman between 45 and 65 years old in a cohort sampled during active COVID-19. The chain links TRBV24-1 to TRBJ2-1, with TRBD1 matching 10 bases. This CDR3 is CATSDGQGGYNEQFF. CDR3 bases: TGTGCCACCAGTGATGGACAGGGGGGCTACAATGAGCAGTTCTTC.